This TCR beta chain was sequenced during a study of tumor and adjacent non-tumor tissue in lung cancer. Findings and limits, study-wide: In normal lung, the top 100 clones were significantly more dominant than in tumor.

CDR1 is KGHSH and CDR2 is LQKENI in the germline V gene. V shed 7 bases and J 1 base; nucleotides not matched to a gene: 13. The CDR3 runs 17 residues. On this clonotype: What it recognizes is unknown.

RNA was extracted from bulk tissue without any cell sorting. More than 3 cm separated this lung sample from the edge of the tumor. A modified ARM-PCR protocol with three rounds of nested PCR amplified TCRbeta. From the multiplex PCR reads, TCRdb called clonotypes with MiXCR, one entry per CDR3 protein. This sample has 40,000 to 55,000 distinct CDR3 sequences, with about 79% found just once. The chain joins TRBV18 to TRBJ2-5; 9 bases are shared with TRBD2. This sequence originates from a woman aged 55-70 years with non-small cell lung cancer. What was sequenced was distant non-tumor lung tissue. The CDR3 region is CASLSTQAGGSQETQYF. CDR3 DNA sequence: TGTGCCAGCTTATCGACCCAAGCGGGAGGTTCCCAAGAGACCCAGTACTTC.